These T cell receptor beta chains were read from a single sample in a study of blood T cells in healthy people across ages. A single record per CDR3 protein comes from TCRdb applying MiXCR to the 5' RACE reads. Here the sample spans hundreds of thousands of distinct CDR3 sequences, 58% being singletons. Sequencing was performed on blood. The source is a man between 60 and 75 years old in good health. Both conserved end residues are trimmed from each CDR3. The order of the fields is J gene, clone size, V gene, CDR3 protein. Where a row states a size, it is once, few, many or the class of an expanded clone; other rows omit it.

TRBJ2-5,.,TRBV7-2,ASSWRLAATQY
TRBJ2-5,.,TRBV6-1,AGRHPSGYQETQY
TRBJ2-6,.,TRBV10-2,ASSESGGANVLT
TRBJ2-5,.,TRBV20-1,SAPLAGGPETQY
TRBJ2-7,.,TRBV7-2,ASSLVPTGSSYEQY
TRBJ2-1,.,TRBV20-1,SARGTSGSSYNKQF
TRBJ2-5,few,TRBV29-1,SVEGDGTGEETQY
TRBJ2-5,few,TRBV18,ASSPRRGDSETQY
.,.,TRBV27,ASSKLGTAKETQY
TRBJ2-5,.,TRBV3-1,ASSRTSGAWQETQY
TRBJ2-3,.,TRBV29-1,SVSTGTSGSTDTQY
TRBJ2-6,few,TRBV4-1,ASSQGIGAGANVLT
TRBJ1-2,.,TRBV5-6,ASSIRDRPYGYT
TRBJ1-1,.,TRBV12-3/TRBV12-4,ASRPWDGDTEAF
TRBJ1-5,.,TRBV6-1,TSRRPGTGAQPQH
TRBJ1-1,few,TRBV6-5,ASSSNLDGTEAF
TRBJ2-7,.,TRBV12-3/TRBV12-4,ASSRDRLPEQY
TRBJ2-1,few,TRBV5-1,ASSLTGRALQDEQF